This section outlines one T cell receptor beta chain sequence together with its context. Its antigen is undetermined. Germline V gene lookup returns CDR1 SGDLS and CDR2 YYNGEE. This CDR3 spans 15 amino acids. Trimming stripped 0 bases from V and 1 base from J, with 10 bases between. Purity of the untouched CD4+ T cells was 95% to 98%. This sample stems from a study of T cell repertoires and HLA-DP antigens. Broader study findings: No separate analysis of naive versus memory CD4+ cells was done.

The primer mix covered 54 TRBV segments and 13 TRBJ segments. The protocol was immunoSEQ multiplex PCR, while the TCRdb copy is restricted to in-frame clones and leaves out a portion. The sample records over 100,000 clones, 92% being singletons. This rearrangement joins TRBV9 to TRBJ1-1; TRBD1 might be the D (6 bases). Specimen: CD4+ T cells from PBMCs. This receptor was obtained from a woman aged 18-29 years in good health and CMV-seronegative. Here the CDR3 DNA reads TGTGCCAGCAGCGTAGGTACAGGGAGGAACACTGAAGCTTTCTTT. Translating it yields CASSVGTGRNTEAFF.